This entry is about one TCR beta chain. Its target is unknown. Generated by immunoSEQ multiplex PCR, the TCRdb table keeps only in-frame clones and is missing some. The sample gives fewer than 85,000 clones, 70% to 90% of which show up once; 3.5% to 4% is in the top ten. The data originate from a study of cytomegalovirus exposure and HLA in healthy donors. Study-level information: Both the approximately 120 validation repertoires and the approximately 700 first-cohort repertoires used the same platform, as reported by a later analysis.

Germline CDR1 is MNHNY and CDR2 is SVGAGI (reference sequence). V gave up 6 bases and J gave up 5 bases, with 10 bases separating them. This CDR3 comprises 12 residues. Findings of the study overall: In vitro testing confirmed a few CMV-associated chains as specific for CMV antigens.

The donors were in the approximately 130-subject validation cohort, distinct from the approximately 670-subject first cohort. This receptor was obtained from a woman between 18 and 29 years old in good health and CMV-seropositive. J is TRBJ1-2 and V is TRBV6-6, with D perhaps TRBD1 (5 bases). Sequencing input: PBMCs. CDR3 bases: TGTGCCAGCAGGCACAAGGGGTATGGCTACACCTTC. Its translation is CASRHKGYGYTF.